These 30 T cell receptor beta chains share one sample of origin, sequenced in a study of CD8 T cells in ankylosing spondylitis. TCRdb reprocessed the 5' RACE reads via MiXCR and lists one record per CDR3 protein. Here the sample spans 240,000 or so distinct CDR3 sequences, approximately 9% being singletons. The sample taken for sequencing was blood, either unsorted or a sorted T cell fraction (not recorded which). The receptors shown here come from a male donor with ankylosing spondylitis or in good health (not recorded which).

This clonotype was seen at least ten times. This rearrangement joins TRBV20-1 to TRBJ2-1; TRBD1 aligns across 11 bases. The CDR3 is 15 residues long. The J segment lost 5 bases and the V segment lost 3 bases, leaving 6 bases of the junction unmatched. Looked up from germline, CDR1 is DFQATT and CDR2 is SNEGSKA (reference sequence). CDR3 sequence reads: CSARPGTGGNNEQFF. The CDR3 bases are TGCAGTGCTAGGCCCGGGACAGGGGGTAACAATGAGCAGTTCTTC.

This clonotype was observed many times. The DNA of the CDR3 is TGTGCCAGTAGTGCGGGGAAATTTGGACCAAACTATGGCTACACCTTC. As protein: CASSAGKFGPNYGYTF. This sequence joins TRBV19 and TRBJ1-2; D gene unclear. The ends were cut back, 5 bases at V and 2 bases at J, with 18 bases in the middle. The CDR3 is made up of 16 amino acids. Germline assignment: CDR1 LNHDA and CDR2 SQIVND (reference sequence).

This clonotype showed up many times. The gene calls are TRBV20-1 and TRBJ2-3; tentative D call: TRBD1 (5 bases). Germline V CDR1 and CDR2: DFQATT, SNEGSKA (reference sequence). CDR3 size: 14 residues. V was cut by 4 bases and J by 0 bases, with 11 bases left in between. The DNA of the CDR3 is TGCAGTGCTACCACAGGTTCTAGCACAGATACGCAGTATTTT. Its translation is CSATTGSSTDTQYF.

The V and J genes are TRBV7-9 and TRBJ2-5, with 9 bases fitting TRBD2. This CDR3 is 15 amino acids long. Germline V gene sequence: CDR1 SEHNR, CDR2 FQNEAQ (reference sequence). V trimming: 1 base; J trimming: 5 bases; junction bases outside the gene matches: 5. The CDR3 here is CASSLVGLAGETQYF. The CDR3, as DNA: TGTGCCAGCAGCTTAGTGGGACTAGCTGGGGAGACCCAGTACTTC.

The J gene is TRBJ1-3, the V gene TRBV12-3 or TRBV12-4; no clear D gene. This CDR3 is built from 13 residues. V lost 3 bases and J 4 bases, leaving 7 bases between the germline ends. The CDR3 region has the DNA TGTGCCAGCAGTTTTGTGTCAGGAAACACCATATATTTT. Translated: CASSFVSGNTIYF.

The chain joins TRBV27 to TRBJ1-6, with 9 bases identical to TRBD1. The CDR3 loop spans 15 amino acids. V lost 5 bases to trimming and J lost 10 bases; unmatched junction nucleotides: 9. Germline V gene sequence: CDR1 MNHEY, CDR2 SMNVEV (reference sequence). The CDR3 DNA sequence: TGTGCCAGCAGTCCGGGGACAGGGCGCCGATCACCCCTCCACTTT. This encodes CASSPGTGRRSPLHF.

This clonotype was counted many times. The V and J genes are TRBV12-3 or TRBV12-4 and TRBJ1-1; D possibly corresponds to TRBD1 (5 bases). Trimming removed 5 bases from V and 11 bases from J, with 18 bases in between. The CDR3 is made up of 13 amino acids. In DNA, the CDR3 is TGTGCCAGCAGTCCCCCGGGGCCTTTTTATGCTTTCTTT. It translates to CASSPPGPFYAFF.

This clonotype was seen repeatedly, ten times or more. The J gene is TRBJ1-1, the V gene TRBV5-1; 10 positions agree with TRBD1. Germline V CDR1 and CDR2: SGHRS, YFSETQ. This CDR3 region has 15 residues. V shed 3 bases and J 6 bases; nucleotides not matched to a gene: 8. The CDR3 DNA follows: TGCGCCAGCAGCTACGTACTGACAGGGGGCTCTGAAGCTTTCTTT. It is translated as CASSYVLTGGSEAFF.

This clonotype was seen a few times. V and J are TRBV30 and TRBJ2-1, with D maybe TRBD1 (5 bases). The germline V and J ends were trimmed by 4 bases and 10 bases, with 8 bases remaining between them. The CDR3 length is 10 residues. Germline CDR1 GTSNPN, CDR2 SVGIG (reference sequence). The CDR3 bases are TGTGCCTGGAATCAGGGAGAGCAGTTCTTC. Encoded protein: CAWNQGEQFF.

This clonotype was recorded at least ten times. The chain employs TRBV27 and TRBJ2-1; D tentatively reads TRBD1 or TRBD2 (7 bases each). Trimming took off 5 bases at V and 4 bases at J, with 24 bases between the two ends. CDR3 size: 18 residues. Germline V gene sequence: CDR1 MNHEY, CDR2 SMNVEV (reference sequence). The CDR3 spells CASSTLGGQGGDYNEQFF. The CDR3 coding sequence is TGTGCCAGCAGTACCCTAGGGGGCCAGGGGGGGGATTACAATGAGCAGTTCTTC.

In its sample, this clonotype was seen many times. The chain employs TRBV30 and TRBJ2-4; 7 bases map to TRBD2. V lost 2 bases and J lost 1; bases outside the gene matches: 5. CDR3 length: 15 residues. The germline CDR1 and CDR2 sequences are GTSNPN and SVGIG (reference sequence). CDR3 amino acids: CAWSSGGFAKNIQYF. CDR3 sequence (DNA): TGTGCCTGGAGTTCCGGGGGGTTTGCCAAAAACATTCAGTACTTC.

DNA of the CDR3: TGTGCCAGCAGCTATCAGGGGACAGGGGGCGACGAGCAGTACTTC. The encoded protein is CASSYQGTGGDEQYF. The chain links TRBV5-6 to TRBJ2-7, with 12 bases aligning to TRBD1. CDR1 is SGHDT, CDR2 YYEEEE, per germline. The CDR3 has 15 amino acids. V shed 3 bases and J 5 bases; nucleotides not matched to a gene: 6.

There are many counts of this clonotype. The chain combines TRBV5-1 with TRBJ1-6; a weak D match, TRBD1 (6 bases). V lost 3 bases, J lost 4 bases, and 11 bases lay in between. Per germline, CDR1 SGHRS and CDR2 YFSETQ. This CDR3 contains 15 residues. As DNA, the CDR3 is TGCGCCAGCAGCTGGGAGGGACAATATAATTCACCCCTCCACTTT. This encodes CASSWEGQYNSPLHF.

The rearrangement joins TRBV18 to TRBJ2-1; TRBD2 matches at 8 bases. Germline V gene sequence: CDR1 KGHSH, CDR2 LQKENI. Germline trimming cut 4 bases from V and 4 bases from J; bases unmatched to any gene: 21. The CDR3 runs 20 residues. The CDR3 here is CASSRTFSAGGSLGYNEQFF. For the CDR3, the DNA is TGTGCCAGCTCACGAACCTTCTCTGCGGGGGGCTCCCTTGGTTACAATGAGCAGTTCTTC.

This clonotype has only one observation. A much more abundant neighbour one base away suggests this may be a read error. This chain links TRBV3-1 with TRBJ1-1, with D uncertain. The length of the CDR3 is 14 residues. Looked up from germline, CDR1 is LGHDT and CDR2 is YNNKEL (reference sequence). CDR3 sequence: CTSSQAGLNTEAFF. The CDR3 nucleotides read TGTACCAGCAGCCAAGCTGGATTGAACACTGAAGCTTTCTTT. The full variable domain, its missing parts supplied by reference TRBV3-1 and TRBJ1-1, is DTAVSQTPKYLVTQMGNDKSIKCEQNLGHDTMYWYKQDSKKFLKIMFSYNNKELIINETVPNRFSPKSPDKAHLNLHINSLELGDSAVYFCTSSQAGLNTEAFFGQGTRLTVV.

This clonotype appeared many times. The rearrangement links TRBV7-2 to TRBJ2-1; D may be TRBD2 (5 bases). This CDR3 spans 14 amino acids. V was pared by 2 bases and J by 8 bases, with 13 bases between. Germline CDR1 SGHTA, CDR2 FQGNSA. CDR3: CASSLLDGVDEQFF. As DNA, the CDR3 is TGTGCCAGCAGCTTATTAGACGGGGTAGATGAGCAGTTCTTC. Full variable domain (outside the CDR3, taken from reference TRBV7-2 and TRBJ2-1): GAGVSQSPSNKVTEKGKDVELRCDPISGHTALYWYRQSLGQGLEFLIYFQGNSAPDKSGLPSDRFSAERTGGSVSTLTIQRTQQEDSAVYLCASSLLDGVDEQFFGPGTRLTVL.

The chain employs TRBV5-1 and TRBJ2-3, with D unclear. V lost 7 bases to trimming and J lost 6 bases, with 9 bases between them. The CDR3 covers 11 residues. Germline CDR1 reads SGHRS; CDR2 reads YFSETQ. CDR3 protein: CASGNGDTQYF. CDR3 in DNA: TGCGCCAGCGGAAACGGGGATACGCAGTATTTT.

At least ten counts were recorded for this clonotype. The chain is built from TRBV4-3 and TRBJ2-3; D gene unclear. Germline V gene sequence: CDR1 LGHNA, CDR2 YSLEER. V dropped 0 bases and J dropped 0 bases, with 10 bases sitting between them. This CDR3 region has 16 residues. This chain's CDR3 is CASSQDISTSTDTQYF. Written as DNA, the CDR3 is TGCGCCAGCAGCCAAGATATCAGCACTAGCACAGATACGCAGTATTTT.

This chain links TRBV20-1 with TRBJ2-7, with 10 bases fitting TRBD1. V lost 3 bases and J lost 3; bases outside the gene matches: 8. The CDR3 spans 15 residues. Germline lookup yields CDR1 DFQATT and CDR2 SNEGSKA (reference sequence). Here the CDR3 reads CSASGQTGGDYEQYF. CDR3 sequence (DNA): TGCAGTGCTAGCGGCCAGACAGGGGGCGACTACGAGCAGTACTTC.

This clonotype was recorded at least ten times. The CDR3 region has the DNA TGTGCCACCAGCGAAGGCTCCTACAATGAGCAGTTCTTC. It yields the protein CATSEGSYNEQFF. The rearrangement uses TRBV15 and TRBJ2-1; D is unclear. The CDR3 covers 13 residues. Germline V gives CDR1 LNHNV, CDR2 YYDKDF (reference sequence). Deletions cut 5 bases from V and 0 bases from J, with 5 bases between.

The table lists this clonotype with many counts. The chain carries TRBV20-1 and TRBJ2-6, with 8 nucleotides matching TRBD1. The CDR3 extends over 14 amino acids. Per the germline V gene, CDR1 is DFQATT and CDR2 is SNEGSKA (reference sequence). V lost 5 bases to trimming and J lost 2 bases; unmatched junction nucleotides: 2. The CDR3 reads CSAGQGAGANVLTF. CDR3 coding DNA: TGCAGTGCTGGACAGGGCGCTGGGGCCAACGTCCTGACTTTC.

The V and J genes are TRBV4-2 and TRBJ2-7, with D possibly matching TRBD1 (7 bases). This CDR3 is built from 15 residues. Looked up from germline, CDR1 is LGHNA and CDR2 is YNFKEQ. The V end lost 1 base, the J end lost 2 bases, and 12 bases lay between the germline ends. CDR3 DNA: TGTGCCAGCAGCCAAGGGGGGGACAGTACCTACGAGCAGTACTTC. It specifies CASSQGGDSTYEQYF.

This clonotype was counted at least ten times. The chain links TRBV7-3 to TRBJ2-2; 8 bases map to TRBD1. The germline V gene encodes CDR1 SGHTA and CDR2 FQGTGA. Germline trimming cut 5 bases from V and 5 bases from J; bases unmatched to any gene: 10. The CDR3 covers 16 residues. CDR3 DNA: TGTGCCAGCAGCCTTGGAGGACAGGGTCCAACCGGGGAGCTGTTTTTT. Amino acids: CASSLGGQGPTGELFF.

The table lists this clonotype with many counts. This chain uses TRBV11-2 with TRBJ2-2; D is undetermined. Germline lookup yields CDR1 SGHAT and CDR2 FQNNGV. The length of the CDR3 is 14 residues. V was trimmed by 7 bases and J by 6 bases, leaving 15 bases between them. DNA of the CDR3: TGTGCCAGCACCTCCCCCGCGAGCCCCGGGGAGCTGTTTTTT. Its protein product is CASTSPASPGELFF.

This clonotype was seen many times. This rearrangement joins TRBV15 to TRBJ2-1, with 13 nucleotides matching TRBD2. From germline, CDR1 is LNHNV and CDR2 YYDKDF (reference sequence). V lost 0 bases, J lost 9 bases, and 5 bases stayed unmatched. This CDR3 has 16 residues. CDR3 sequence: CATSRDTGLAGIEQFF. The CDR3 DNA is TGTGCCACCAGCAGAGATACGGGACTAGCGGGAATTGAGCAGTTCTTC.

The V and J genes are TRBV6-2 or TRBV6-3 and TRBJ1-1; possible D gene TRBD1, 6 bases. CDR1 and CDR2 from the germline V gene are MNHEY and SVGEGT. V was shortened by 4 bases and J by 2 bases, with 11 bases between the two germline ends. This CDR3 spans 14 amino acids. The CDR3 region has the DNA TGTGCCAGCAGTTTCGCGGGGACAAACACTGAAGCTTTCTTT. It codes for CASSFAGTNTEAFF.

On this clonotype itself: Just one base apart from a much larger clone, this may be a read error. The J gene is TRBJ2-3, the V gene TRBV9; 8 positions match TRBD2. The CDR3 is 17 residues long. Germline CDR1 SGDLS, CDR2 YYNGEE. The CDR3 is CATSVGAGAGDTDTQYF. CDR3 nucleotide sequence: TGTGCCACCAGCGTAGGAGCCGGAGCGGGGGACACAGATACGCAGTATTTT.

This clonotype has at least ten counts. V usage is TRBV6-5 and J usage is TRBJ1-4; D gene unclear. CDR3 length: 12 residues. V was shortened by 6 bases and J by 8 bases, with 10 bases between the two germline ends. Germline V CDR1 and CDR2: MNHEY, SVGAGI. The CDR3 sequence is CASSRVGEKLFF. The CDR3 DNA sequence: TGTGCCAGCAGCCGTGTTGGGGAAAAACTGTTTTTT.

The table lists this clonotype with a few counts. The rearrangement links TRBV5-8 to TRBJ2-3; 7 bases are a match to TRBD2. CDR1 and CDR2 (germline): SGHTS, YDEGEE. The CDR3 consists of 16 residues. V shed 4 bases, J shed 0 bases, and the junction held 8 bases outside the gene matches. CDR3 nucleotide sequence: TGTGCCAGCAGCCCCTTCCTAGCGGCCAGCACAGATACGCAGTATTTT. Its translation is CASSPFLAASTDTQYF.

This clonotype was detected only a few times. The rearrangement joins TRBV9 to TRBJ2-5, with 9 bases identical to TRBD2. From germline, CDR1 is SGDLS and CDR2 YYNGEE. This CDR3 has 18 residues. V shed 0 bases, J shed 1 base, and the junction held 10 bases outside the gene matches. In nucleotides, the CDR3 is TGTGCCAGCAGCGTAGGGAGGCGACTAGCGGCATTCCAAGAGACCCAGTACTTC. Protein: CASSVGRRLAAFQETQYF. Combining the CDR3 with reference TRBV9 and TRBJ2-5 gives the whole variable domain DSGVTQTPKHLITATGQRVTLRCSPRSGDLSVYWYQQSLDQGLQFLIQYYNGEERAKGNILERFSAQQFPDLHSELNLSSLELGDSALYFCASSVGRRLAAFQETQYFGPGTRLLVL.